The T cell receptor (beta chain) described here comes from a study of control samples from healthy donors and cancer patients. This CDR3 has 16 amino acids. Germline assignment: CDR1 KGHSH and CDR2 LQKENI. Trimming took 3 bases from V and 1 from J, leaving 13 bases between them. TCRdb's table, derived via immunoSEQ multiplex PCR, lists solely in-frame clones and lacks some. The profile shows tens of thousands of clones, 85% to 90% of them singletons. The chain links TRBV18 to TRBJ1-5; perhaps TRBD1 as D (5 bases). The sequenced sample was PBMCs. This receptor was taken from a woman aged 55-69 years with head and neck cancer. This CDR3 reads CASSPETVSSNQPQHF. The DNA for the CDR3 is TGTGCCAGCTCACCGGAGACAGTCTCGAGCAATCAGCCCCAGCATTTT.